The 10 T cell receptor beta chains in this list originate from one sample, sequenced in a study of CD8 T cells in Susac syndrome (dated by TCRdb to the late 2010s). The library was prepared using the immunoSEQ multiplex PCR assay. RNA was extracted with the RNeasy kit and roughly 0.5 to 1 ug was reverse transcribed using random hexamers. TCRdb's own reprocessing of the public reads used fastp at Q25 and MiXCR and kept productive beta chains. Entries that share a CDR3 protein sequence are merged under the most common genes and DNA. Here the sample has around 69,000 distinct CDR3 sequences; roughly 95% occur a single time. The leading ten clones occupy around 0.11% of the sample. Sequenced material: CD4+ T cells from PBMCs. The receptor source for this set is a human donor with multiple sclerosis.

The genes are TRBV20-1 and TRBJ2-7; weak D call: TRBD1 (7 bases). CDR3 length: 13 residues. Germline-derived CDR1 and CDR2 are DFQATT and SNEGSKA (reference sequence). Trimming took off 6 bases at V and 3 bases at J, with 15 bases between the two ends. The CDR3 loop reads CSAIAGQYYEQYF. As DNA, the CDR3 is TGCAGTGCGATTGCGGGACAGTACTACGAGCAGTACTTC.

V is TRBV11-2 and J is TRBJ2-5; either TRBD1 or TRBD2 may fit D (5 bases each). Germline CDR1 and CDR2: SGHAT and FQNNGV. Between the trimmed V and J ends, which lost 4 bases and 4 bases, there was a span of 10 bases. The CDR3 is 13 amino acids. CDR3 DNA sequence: TGTGCCAGCAGCTCAACGGGACCAGAGACCCAGTACTTC. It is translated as CASSSTGPETQYF.

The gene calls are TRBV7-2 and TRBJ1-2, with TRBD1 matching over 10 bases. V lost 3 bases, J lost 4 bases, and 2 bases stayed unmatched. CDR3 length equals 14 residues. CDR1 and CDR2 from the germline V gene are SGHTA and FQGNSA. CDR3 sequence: CASSFRDRGYGYTF. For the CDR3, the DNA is TGTGCCAGCAGCTTCCGGGACAGGGGCTATGGCTACACCTTC. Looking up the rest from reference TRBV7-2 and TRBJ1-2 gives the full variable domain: GAGVSQSPSNKVTEKGKDVELRCDPISGHTALYWYRQSLGQGLEFLIYFQGNSAPDKSGLPSDRFSAERTGGSVSTLTIQRTQQEDSAVYLCASSFRDRGYGYTFGSGTRLTVV.

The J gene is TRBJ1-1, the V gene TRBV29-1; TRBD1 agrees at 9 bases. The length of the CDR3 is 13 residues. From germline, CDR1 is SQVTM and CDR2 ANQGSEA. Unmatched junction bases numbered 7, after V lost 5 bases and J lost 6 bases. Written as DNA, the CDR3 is TGCAGCGTTATGGGACAGGGTCGGGCTGAAGCTTTCTTT. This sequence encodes CSVMGQGRAEAFF.

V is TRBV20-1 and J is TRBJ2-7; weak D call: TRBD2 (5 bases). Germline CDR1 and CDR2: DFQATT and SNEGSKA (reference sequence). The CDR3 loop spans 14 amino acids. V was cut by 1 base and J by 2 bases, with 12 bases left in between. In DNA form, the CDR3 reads TGCAGTGCTAGAGCAACCCTCGGGACCTACGAGCAGTACTTC. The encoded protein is CSARATLGTYEQYF.

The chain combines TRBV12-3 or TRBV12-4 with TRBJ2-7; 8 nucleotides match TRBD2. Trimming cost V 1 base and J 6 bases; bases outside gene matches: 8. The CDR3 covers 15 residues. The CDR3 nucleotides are TGTGCCAGCAGTTTAGGCGGGGGGCCTGGATCCGAGCAGTACTTC. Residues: CASSLGGGPGSEQYF.

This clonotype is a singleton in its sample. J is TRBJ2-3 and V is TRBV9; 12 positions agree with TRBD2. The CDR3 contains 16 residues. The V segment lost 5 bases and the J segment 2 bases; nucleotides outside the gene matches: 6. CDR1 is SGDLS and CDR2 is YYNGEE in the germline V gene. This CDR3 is CASRGGLAGSTDTQYF. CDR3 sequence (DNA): TGTGCCAGCAGGGGGGGACTAGCGGGTTCCACAGATACGCAGTATTTT. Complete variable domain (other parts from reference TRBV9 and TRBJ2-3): DSGVTQTPKHLITATGQRVTLRCSPRSGDLSVYWYQQSLDQGLQFLIQYYNGEERAKGNILERFSAQQFPDLHSELNLSSLELGDSALYFCASRGGLAGSTDTQYFGPGTRLTVL.

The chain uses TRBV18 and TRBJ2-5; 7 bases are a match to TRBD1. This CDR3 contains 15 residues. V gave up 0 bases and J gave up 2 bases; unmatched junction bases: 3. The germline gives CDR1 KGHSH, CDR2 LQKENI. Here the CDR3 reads CASSPPTGMQETQYF. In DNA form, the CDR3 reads TGTGCCAGCTCACCACCGACAGGGATGCAAGAGACCCAGTACTTC.

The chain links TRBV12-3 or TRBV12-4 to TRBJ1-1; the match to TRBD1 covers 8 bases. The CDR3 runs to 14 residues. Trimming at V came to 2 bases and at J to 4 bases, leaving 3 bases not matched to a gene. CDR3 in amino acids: CASSLFTGGTEAFF. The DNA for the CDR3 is TGTGCCAGCAGTTTATTCACAGGGGGCACTGAAGCTTTCTTT.

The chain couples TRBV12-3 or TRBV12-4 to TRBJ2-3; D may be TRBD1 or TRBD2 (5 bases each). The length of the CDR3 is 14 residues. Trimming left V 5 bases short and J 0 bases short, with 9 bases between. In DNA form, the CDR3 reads TGTGCCAGCAGTCGGGGCAGGAGCACAGATACGCAGTATTTT. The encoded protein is CASSRGRSTDTQYF.